What follows describes a single T cell receptor (beta chain). Its antigen is still unknown. The record originates from a study of cytotoxic CD8 clonotypes in ibrutinib-treated CLL. At the level of the study: Specimens for response were gathered following a median approximately 11 months of therapy, spanning 6 to 36.

V was clipped by 4 bases and J by 1 base, with 8 bases between them. CDR1 is SGHRS, CDR2 YFSETQ, per germline. CDR3 length equals 13 residues. Study-wide findings and caveats: Higher clonality was seen at ibrutinib response and a return toward baseline at progression. Contraction or stability on treatment was seen for public clonotypes, which were uncommon.

The data were produced by immunoSEQ multiplex PCR, yet TCRdb's version contains in-frame clones alone and is incomplete. The sample shows approximately 200,000 clones, approximately 72% of them seen only once. The sequence was obtained from a human donor with chronic lymphocytic leukemia. Here the sequenced sample was PBMCs, taken after 24 months of ibrutinib treatment. The chain is built from TRBV5-1 and TRBJ2-5; unclear D gene. The CDR3 DNA reads as TGCGCCAGCAGCGCCGATGGCCAAGAGACCCAGTACTTC. Protein product: CASSADGQETQYF.